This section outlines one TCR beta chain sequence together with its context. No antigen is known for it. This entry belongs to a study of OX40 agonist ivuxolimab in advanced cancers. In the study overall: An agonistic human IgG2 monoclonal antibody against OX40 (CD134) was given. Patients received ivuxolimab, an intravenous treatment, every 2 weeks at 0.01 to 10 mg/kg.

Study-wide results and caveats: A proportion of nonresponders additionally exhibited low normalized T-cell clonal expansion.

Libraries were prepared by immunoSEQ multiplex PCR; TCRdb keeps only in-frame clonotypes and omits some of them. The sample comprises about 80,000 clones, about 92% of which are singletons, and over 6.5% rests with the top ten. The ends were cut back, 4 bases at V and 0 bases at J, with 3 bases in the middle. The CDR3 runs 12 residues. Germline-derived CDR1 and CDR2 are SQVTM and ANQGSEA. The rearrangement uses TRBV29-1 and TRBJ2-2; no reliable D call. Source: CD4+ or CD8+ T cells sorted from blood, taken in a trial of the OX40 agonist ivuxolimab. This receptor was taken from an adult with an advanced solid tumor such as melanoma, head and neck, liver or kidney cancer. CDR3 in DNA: TGCAGCGTTGCTGCGAACACCGGGGAGCTGTTTTTT. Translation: CSVAANTGELFF.